The clone carrying this TCR beta chain was seen more than once but under ten times. Its antigen is not known. A much larger clone differs by one base, so this may be a read error. V lost 1 base and J 7 bases, leaving 3 bases between the germline ends. The CDR3 runs to 11 residues. Germline V CDR1 and CDR2: SGHTA, FQGNSA. Exclusions: uncontrolled infection, other autoimmune disease, pregnancy, lactation. These data belong to a study of T cells in Graves' hyperthyroidism and ophthalmopathy. Study-level information: Specimen type is peripheral blood, collected at initial diagnosis prior to any treatment. Findings and caveats of the study: Using 13 V-J features, a model discriminated ophthalmopathy from stable hyperthyroidism.

Regions amplified from RNA transcripts were the TCR beta CDR3 regions. The HTBI set primed first-round TCR CDR3 RT-PCR. TCRdb independently ran MiXCR on the multiplex PCR reads; one entry per CDR3 protein. The sample consists of under 800,000 distinct CDR3 sequences, approximately 14% of them appearing once. This chain links TRBV7-2 with TRBJ2-3; no definite D call. The receptor was derived from a woman younger than 30 with Graves' hyperthyroidism. Material for sequencing was blood. CDR3 in amino acids: CASSLEYTQYF. CDR3 DNA sequence: TGTGCCAGCAGCTTAGAATATACGCAGTATTTT.